The next 27 T cell receptor beta chains were all read from a single sample in a study of cytomegalovirus exposure and HLA in healthy donors. The method was immunoSEQ multiplex PCR; TCRdb's version includes in-frame clones alone and lacks a portion of them. Here the sample spans 100,000 to 120,000 clones, more than 85% being singletons. The specimen sequenced was PBMCs. Receptors were obtained from a woman aged 18-29 years in good health and CMV-seropositive.

This clone turned up a few times. The CDR3 protein is CASSPLGTGPGDTQYF. Here the CDR3 DNA reads TGTGCCAGCTCACCGTTGGGGACAGGGCCCGGGGATACGCAGTATTTT. The rearrangement joins TRBV18 to TRBJ2-3; 9 bases are shared with TRBD1. The V gene's germline CDR1 is KGHSH and CDR2 LQKENI. The trim removed 3 bases at V and 6 bases at J, leaving 10 bases unmatched. CDR3 size: 16 residues.

This rearrangement joins TRBV18 to TRBJ2-7; TRBD1 aligns across 7 bases. With 6 bases clipped from V and 0 bases from J, the junction kept 2 bases outside the gene matches. CDR1 and CDR2 (germline): KGHSH, LQKENI. There are 13 residues in the CDR3. The CDR3: CASSRDSSYEQYF. CDR3 nucleotides: TGTGCCAGCTCTCGGGACAGCTCCTACGAGCAGTACTTC.

This chain joins TRBV6-4 and TRBJ2-7, with TRBD1 as a possible D gene (6 bases). The CDR3 consists of 17 residues. The germline V gene encodes CDR1 MRHNA and CDR2 SNTAGT. Trimming pared 4 bases from V and 2 bases from J, leaving 21 bases between. This chain's CDR3 is CASSAQMSRGKPYEQYF. In nucleotides, the CDR3 is TGTGCCAGCAGTGCCCAGATGAGCAGGGGCAAACCCTACGAGCAGTACTTC.

The chain carries TRBV2 and TRBJ2-6; D is unresolved. Trimming removed 5 bases from V and 2 bases from J, with 7 bases in between. This CDR3 contains 14 residues. Germline loops: CDR1 SNHLY, CDR2 FYNNEI. CDR3 region: CASSLSPGANVLTF. The CDR3 coding sequence is TGTGCCAGCAGTTTGTCTCCTGGGGCCAACGTCCTGACTTTC.

The chain uses TRBV18 and TRBJ2-2; maybe TRBD1 (6 bases). This CDR3 has 15 residues. Trimming removed 6 bases from V and 1 base from J, with 12 bases in between. Germline V gene data show CDR1 as KGHSH and CDR2 as LQKENI. The CDR3 region is CASSKTGMNTGELFF. CDR3 nucleotide sequence: TGTGCCAGCTCCAAGACAGGAATGAACACCGGGGAGCTGTTTTTT.

This clone came up a few times. V usage is TRBV7-9 and J usage is TRBJ2-5; 9 bases align to TRBD2. V gave up 0 bases and J gave up 1 base; unmatched junction bases: 6. In germline, CDR1 is SEHNR, CDR2 FQNEAQ (reference sequence). The CDR3 sequence is 17 residues long. The CDR3, as DNA: TGTGCCAGCAGCTTAGCTATTAGCGGGGGAGTCCAAGAGACCCAGTACTTC. Translation gives CASSLAISGGVQETQYF. Supplemented by reference TRBV7-9 and TRBJ2-5, the full variable domain reads DTGVSQNPRHKITKRGQNVTFRCDPISEHNRLYWYRQTLGQGPEFLTYFQNEAQLEKSRLLSDRFSAERPKGSFSTLEIQRTEQGDSAMYLCASSLAISGGVQETQYFGPGTRLLVL.

This chain uses TRBV29-1 with TRBJ2-5; maybe TRBD1 (5 bases). Germline CDR1 SQVTM, CDR2 ANQGSEA. The CDR3 has 13 amino acids. Trimming cost V 7 bases and J 4 bases, with 16 bases left between them. CDR3 coding DNA: TGCAGCGCGGTACAAGGGGTCGTAGAGACCCAGTACTTC. Protein: CSAVQGVVETQYF.

This chain joins TRBV6-5 and TRBJ1-2; D might be TRBD1 (5 bases). V was cut by 5 bases and J by 1 base, with 8 bases left in between. The germline gives CDR1 MNHEY, CDR2 SVGAGI. The CDR3 is 13 residues long. The CDR3 DNA reads TGTGCCAGCAGTATACAGGTTAACTATGGCTACACCTTC. Translated: CASSIQVNYGYTF.

This chain joins TRBV2 and TRBJ2-5; 7 bases align to TRBD2. CDR3 length: 13 amino acids. V lost 7 bases and J lost 5; bases outside the gene matches: 7. Germline CDR1 SNHLY, CDR2 FYNNEI. CDR3 sequence (DNA): TGTGCCAGCAATCCGGCGCGGGGGGAGACCCAGTACTTC. Translating gives CASNPARGETQYF.

The rearrangement links TRBV11-2 to TRBJ2-1; the match to TRBD2 covers 10 bases. Germline V gene data show CDR1 as SGHAT and CDR2 as FQNNGV. The CDR3 covers 16 residues. After removal of 5 bases from V and 10 bases from J, the junction contained 14 bases not matched to a gene. The CDR3 here is CASSKLGLAFSQEQFF. CDR3 bases: TGTGCCAGCAGCAAATTGGGACTAGCGTTTTCTCAGGAGCAGTTCTTC.

This chain joins TRBV6-5 and TRBJ1-1, with TRBD1 identical over 8 bases. CDR1 and CDR2 from the germline V gene are MNHEY and SVGAGI. Trimming cost V 5 bases and J 5 bases; bases outside gene matches: 7. The CDR3 sequence is 14 residues long. The CDR3 nucleotides read TGTGCCAGCAGTCGGACAGGGAGGGGGACTGAAGCTTTCTTT. Translation: CASSRTGRGTEAFF.

The V call is TRBV6-1, the J call TRBJ1-2, with 7 bases lining up with TRBD1. CDR3 size: 13 residues. From germline, CDR1 is MNHNS and CDR2 SASEGT. J was trimmed by 8 bases and V by 6 bases; bases with no gene match: 9. This CDR3 reads CASSQTGPLGYTF. CDR3 coding DNA: TGTGCCAGCAGCCAGACAGGGCCTTTAGGCTACACCTTC.

The chain uses TRBV11-3 and TRBJ1-1, with 7 bases identical to TRBD1. Unmatched junction bases numbered 4, after V lost 5 bases and J lost 1 base. The germline V gene has CDR1 SGHNT and CDR2 YENEEA. The CDR3 is 14 amino acids. The CDR3, as DNA: TGTGCCAGCAGCCCGTGGGACAGGAACACTGAAGCTTTCTTT. This gives the protein CASSPWDRNTEAFF. Looking up the rest from reference TRBV11-3 and TRBJ1-1 gives the full variable domain: EAGVVQSPRYKIIEKKQPVAFWCNPISGHNTLYWYLQNLGQGPELLIRYENEEAVDDSQLPKDRFSAERLKGVDSTLKIQPAELGDSAVYLCASSPWDRNTEAFFGQGTRLTVV.

The chain employs TRBV11-3 and TRBJ1-4; 10 positions agree with TRBD1. This CDR3 is built from 14 residues. The J segment lost 8 bases and the V segment lost 5 bases, leaving 5 bases of the junction unmatched. Germline CDR1 SGHNT, CDR2 YENEEA. The CDR3 DNA sequence: TGTGCCAGCAGCACCGGGACAGGGGTAGAAAAACTGTTTTTT. Translated, it gives CASSTGTGVEKLFF.

The V gene is TRBV10-2, the J gene TRBJ2-1; TRBD1 agrees at 12 bases. After removal of 0 bases from V and 4 bases from J, the junction contained 7 bases not matched to a gene. The length of the CDR3 is 18 residues. Germline V gives CDR1 WSHSY, CDR2 SAAADI. The CDR3 loop reads CASSESKGQGARYNEQFF. The CDR3 coding sequence is TGCGCCAGCAGTGAGTCGAAGGGACAGGGGGCGCGATACAATGAGCAGTTCTTC.

This chain links TRBV7-3 with TRBJ1-1, with D possibly TRBD1 on 5 matching bases. Per germline, CDR1 SGHTA and CDR2 FQGTGA. This CDR3 region has 13 residues. V dropped 5 bases and J dropped 6 bases, with 13 bases sitting between them. CDR3 residues: CASSLGAGAEAFF. For the CDR3, the DNA is TGTGCCAGCAGCCTTGGGGCGGGAGCTGAAGCTTTCTTT.

This clone was detected only once. This chain joins TRBV6-5 and TRBJ1-1, with D possibly matching TRBD1 (6 bases). This CDR3 is 16 amino acids long. Per germline, CDR1 MNHEY and CDR2 SVGAGI. The ends were cut back, 0 bases at V and 5 bases at J, with 16 bases in the middle. CDR3 amino acids: CASSYSAGAIRTEAFF. CDR3 nucleotide sequence: TGTGCCAGCAGTTACTCTGCAGGGGCGATAAGGACTGAAGCTTTCTTT.

The V gene is TRBV5-1, the J gene TRBJ1-2; D is uncertain. CDR3 length: 14 residues. V shed 2 bases and J shed 4 bases, with 12 bases lying between them. Germline CDR1 and CDR2: SGHRS and YFSETQ. CDR3 loop: CASSLRERGYGYTF. The CDR3 DNA sequence: TGCGCCAGCAGCTTAAGGGAGAGAGGCTATGGCTACACCTTC.

This clone has a single count. CDR3 protein: CASSSTSGAYNEQFF. The CDR3 coding sequence is TGTGCCAGCAGCTCAACTAGCGGGGCCTACAATGAGCAGTTCTTC. V and J are TRBV7-3 and TRBJ2-1, with 10 bases aligning to TRBD2. Germline-derived CDR1 and CDR2 are SGHTA and FQGTGA. The CDR3 contains 15 residues. Unmatched junction bases numbered 2, after V lost 4 bases and J lost 2 bases. Full variable domain (missing parts from reference TRBV7-3 and TRBJ2-1): GAGVSQTPSNKVTEKGKYVELRCDPISGHTALYWYRQSLGQGPEFLIYFQGTGAADDSGLPNDRFFAVRPEGSVSTLKIQRTERGDSAVYLCASSSTSGAYNEQFFGPGTRLTVL.

V usage is TRBV14 and J usage is TRBJ1-2; D unresolved. The V end lost 1 base, the J end lost 2 bases, and 14 bases lay between the germline ends. Germline V gene lookup returns CDR1 SGHDN and CDR2 FVKESK. This CDR3 is 16 amino acids long. CDR3 residues: CASSQGPGFGNYGYTF. For the CDR3, the DNA is TGTGCCAGCAGCCAAGGGCCCGGGTTCGGGAACTATGGCTACACCTTC. Full variable domain (remainder filled in from reference TRBV14 and TRBJ1-2): EAGVTQFPSHSVIEKGQTVTLRCDPISGHDNLYWYRRVMGKEIKFLLHFVKESKQDESGMPNNRFLAERTGGTYSTLKVQPAELEDSGVYFCASSQGPGFGNYGYTFGSGTRLTVV.

This clone has a handful of counts. This rearrangement joins TRBV11-3 to TRBJ1-2; 10 bases fit TRBD1. The CDR3 runs 14 residues. Germline CDR1 is SGHNT and CDR2 is YENEEA. V shed 5 bases, J shed 4 bases, and the junction held 4 bases outside the gene matches. CDR3: CASSPRDRGYGYTF. CDR3 coding DNA: TGTGCCAGCAGCCCCCGGGACAGGGGCTATGGCTACACCTTC.

J is TRBJ2-7 and V is TRBV28; D unclear. This CDR3 region has 11 residues. Trimming left V 4 bases short and J 6 bases short, with 7 bases between. Germline CDR1 reads MDHEN; CDR2 reads SYDVKM. The CDR3 spells CASSSPPEQYF. Written as DNA, the CDR3 is TGTGCCAGCAGTTCCCCTCCCGAGCAGTACTTC.

The CDR3 region has the DNA TGTGCCAGCAGTTCCCCCGTCGGACTTCTCGTTTGGGATGAGCAGTTCTTC. The encoded protein is CASSSPVGLLVWDEQFF. The chain carries TRBV14 and TRBJ2-1, with a tentative D call TRBD2 (5 bases). This CDR3 has 17 residues. Germline V gene sequence: CDR1 SGHDN, CDR2 FVKESK. V lost 6 bases and J 8 bases, leaving 26 bases between the germline ends.

The rearrangement joins TRBV5-6 to TRBJ1-6; the D is unclear. Germline CDR1 reads SGHDT; CDR2 reads YYEEEE. This CDR3 has 17 amino acids. Deletions cut 0 bases from V and 10 bases from J, with 20 bases between. The CDR3 spells CASSLDNGLSVYSPLHF. DNA of the CDR3: TGTGCCAGCAGCTTGGATAACGGTTTAAGTGTGTACTCACCCCTCCACTTT.

This chain connects TRBV10-3 to TRBJ2-3, with a possible D match to TRBD2 (5 bases). The V end lost 9 bases, the J end lost 5 bases, and 18 bases lay between the germline ends. Germline CDR1 ENHRY, CDR2 SYGVKD. The CDR3 extends over 14 amino acids. The CDR3 loop reads CAIATGRNGDTQYF. CDR3 in DNA: TGTGCCATTGCCACGGGGAGAAATGGAGATACGCAGTATTTT.

V is TRBV11-2 and J is TRBJ1-3; D possibly corresponds to TRBD1 (6 bases). Germline V lookup: CDR1 SGHAT, CDR2 FQNNGV. CDR3 size: 15 residues. Trimming took 5 bases from V and 0 from J, leaving 11 bases between them. DNA for the CDR3: TGTGCCAGCAGCAAAAACAGGGTCTCTGGAAACACCATATATTTT. It specifies CASSKNRVSGNTIYF.

This clone was observed a few times. The chain uses TRBV19 and TRBJ2-1; D not resolved. From germline, CDR1 is LNHDA and CDR2 SQIVND (reference sequence). The length of the CDR3 is 15 residues. V lost 5 bases to trimming and J lost 0 bases, with 11 bases between them. The CDR3 loop reads CASSFELSSYNEQFF. As DNA, the CDR3 is TGTGCCAGTAGTTTCGAACTCTCCTCCTACAATGAGCAGTTCTTC. The full variable domain, its missing parts supplied by reference TRBV19 and TRBJ2-1, is DGGITQSPKYLFRKEGQNVTLSCEQNLNHDAMYWYRQDPGQGLRLIYYSQIVNDFQKGDIAEGYSVSREKKESFPLTVTSAQKNPTAFYLCASSFELSSYNEQFFGPGTRLTVL.